These 9 T cell receptor beta chains share one sample of origin, sequenced in a study of vaccination and CD4 T cells after COVID-19. Sequenced with the Oncomine TCR Beta short-read assay was DNA taken from cultured CD4+ T cells. TCRdb called the PCR reads again in MiXCR, with one record for every CDR3 protein. This table has under 15,000 distinct CDR3 sequences, around 61% appearing once. Treatment in this sample: approximately nine-day PBMC culture with coronavirus spike peptide pools or control peptides (ViraFEST assay). The antigens for these receptors are not known. Material: CD4+ T cells from blood, cultured in vitro, obtained before SARS-CoV-2 vaccination. These receptors came from a human donor who had recovered from COVID-19.

This clonotype was seen just once. V is TRBV4-1 and J is TRBJ2-5, with 7 positions matching TRBD1. With 4 bases clipped from V and 2 bases from J, the junction kept 10 bases outside the gene matches. From germline, CDR1 is MGHRA and CDR2 YSYEKL. The CDR3 is 16 amino acids. CDR3 nucleotide sequence: TGCGCCAGCAGCCCAGGGGAGACAGGGCTACAAGAGACCCAGTACTTC. Translating it yields CASSPGETGLQETQYF.

This sequence joins TRBV20-1 and TRBJ2-1; TRBD2 aligns across 11 bases. CDR3 length: 15 amino acids. Germline assignment: CDR1 DFQATT and CDR2 SNEGSKA (reference sequence). V was pared by 6 bases and J by 3 bases, with 7 bases of the junction left unmatched. The DNA for the CDR3 is TGCAGTGCGACCTGGGGACTAGCGGTCTACAATGAGCAGTTCTTC. This sequence encodes CSATWGLAVYNEQFF.

This chain links TRBV19 with TRBJ2-3; no clear D. Germline V gene data show CDR1 as LNHDA and CDR2 as SQIVND (reference sequence). Between the trimmed V and J ends, which lost 7 bases and 5 bases, there was a span of 7 bases. The CDR3 is made up of 11 amino acids. Here the CDR3 reads CASTIGDTQYF. In DNA form, the CDR3 reads TGTGCCAGTACAATCGGAGATACGCAGTATTTT.

The CDR3: CASSLGRAEQYF. As DNA, the CDR3 is TGTGCCAGCAGCTTAGGGAGGGCCGAGCAGTACTTC. The gene calls are TRBV7-2 and TRBJ2-7; D possibly corresponds to TRBD2 (6 bases). Looked up from germline, CDR1 is SGHTA and CDR2 is FQGNSA. V was trimmed by 1 base and J by 6 bases, leaving 7 bases between them. This CDR3 has 12 amino acids.

The chain combines TRBV20-1 with TRBJ2-3, with D possibly being TRBD1 (7 bases). The CDR3 sequence is 15 residues long. Trimming removed 3 bases at V and 1 base at J, with 14 bases between. CDR1 DFQATT and CDR2 SNEGSKA come from the germline V gene (reference sequence). The CDR3 DNA is TGCAGTGCTAGTGTGGCCAGGGGGGGCACAGATACGCAGTATTTT. It yields the protein CSASVARGGTDTQYF.

The chain carries TRBV6-2 or TRBV6-3 and TRBJ2-5; D is ambiguous. CDR3 size: 12 residues. Per the germline V gene, CDR1 is MNHEY and CDR2 is SVGEGT. Trimming took 7 bases from V and 5 from J, leaving 11 bases between them. As DNA, the CDR3 is TGTGCCAGCACTGACTGGCTGGAGACCCAGTACTTC. Protein: CASTDWLETQYF.

This clonotype was counted once. The CDR3 bases are TGCAGTGCTAGATCCCGGGACAGCTCCTACGAGCAGTACTTC. Protein product: CSARSRDSSYEQYF. This chain joins TRBV20-1 and TRBJ2-7; TRBD1 matches 7 bases. Trimming cost V 2 bases and J 0 bases; bases outside gene matches: 4. CDR3 size: 14 residues. Germline CDR1 reads DFQATT; CDR2 reads SNEGSKA (reference sequence).

This clonotype was seen only once. The chain joins TRBV11-3 to TRBJ2-3; possibly TRBD1 or TRBD2 for D (5 bases each). This CDR3 is built from 15 residues. The germline V gene encodes CDR1 SGHNT and CDR2 YENEEA. The V end was cut by 5 bases, the J end by 3 bases, with 15 bases between. The CDR3 DNA sequence: TGTGCCAGCAGCCCGCGGCAGGGAGCAACAGATACGCAGTATTTT. Translating it yields CASSPRQGATDTQYF.

This clonotype appeared a few times. This chain joins TRBV20-1 and TRBJ1-6; tentatively, D is TRBD1 (6 bases). There are 17 residues in the CDR3. The V gene's germline CDR1 is DFQATT and CDR2 SNEGSKA (reference sequence). The V end lost 0 bases, the J end lost 7 bases, and 19 bases lay between the germline ends. CDR3 in DNA: TGCAGTGCTAGAGATGGGTTCTCGGGGGCCACAAATTCACCCCTCCACTTT. Amino acids: CSARDGFSGATNSPLHF.